Listed below are T cell receptor beta chains from one sample, sequenced in a study of T cell clusters in autoimmune cytopenias. Reprocessing the multiplex PCR reads, TCRdb reports a single entry for every CDR3 protein and omits DNA. The sample data list around 4,800 distinct CDR3 sequences. This sample was also put to use in a study of T cell repertoires in aging, cancer and after chemotherapy.

The sequencing sample was made of peripheral blood. These receptors were taken from a human donor with an autoimmune cytopenia or autoimmune hepatitis (not recorded which). CDR3s include the opening cysteine and the closing phenylalanine or tryptophan. The listing skips clone size in some rows; elsewhere it reads once, few, many or a size class.

j_gene: TRBJ1-1
abundance: -
v_gene: TRBV19
len: 13
CDR3aa: CASTRGLNTEAFF

j_gene: TRBJ2-2
abundance: -
v_gene: TRBV12-3/TRBV12-4
len: 17
CDR3aa: CASSPVRQGANTGELFF

j_gene: TRBJ2-1
abundance: -
v_gene: TRBV11-1
len: 18
CDR3aa: CASSLRGLAGGSYNEQFF

j_gene: TRBJ1-6
abundance: -
v_gene: TRBV18
len: 16
CDR3aa: CASSRGQGVREPPLHF

j_gene: TRBJ2-3
abundance: -
v_gene: TRBV19
len: 17
CDR3aa: CASSPPGGGSGGNTQYF

j_gene: TRBJ2-1
abundance: -
v_gene: TRBV7-6
len: 17
CDR3aa: CASSLIPGQGSYNEQFF

j_gene: TRBJ2-2
abundance: -
v_gene: TRBV5-1
len: 13
CDR3aa: CASSQTVTGELFF

j_gene: TRBJ1-1
abundance: -
v_gene: TRBV5-1
len: 15
CDR3aa: CASSLDGRTDTEAFF

j_gene: TRBJ2-7
abundance: -
v_gene: TRBV19
len: 16
CDR3aa: CASSRAQGTGDYEQYF

j_gene: TRBJ1-2
abundance: medium-sized
v_gene: TRBV7-2
len: 15
CDR3aa: CASSFFSTGHLGYTF

j_gene: TRBJ1-2
abundance: -
v_gene: TRBV19
len: 14
CDR3aa: CASSIESPTYGYTF

j_gene: TRBJ1-4
abundance: -
v_gene: TRBV6-2/TRBV6-3
len: 15
CDR3aa: CASSPGQGLDEKLFF

j_gene: TRBJ1-6
abundance: -
v_gene: TRBV6-6
len: 15
CDR3aa: CASSPPRDYNSPLHF

j_gene: TRBJ1-5
abundance: -
v_gene: TRBV19
len: 14
CDR3aa: CASSPDREAQPQHF

j_gene: TRBJ2-1
abundance: medium-sized
v_gene: TRBV19
len: 16
CDR3aa: CASSIDGLSSYNEQFF

j_gene: TRBJ1-6
abundance: -
v_gene: TRBV6-5
len: 14
CDR3aa: CASRKTGMNSPLHF

j_gene: TRBJ2-3
abundance: -
v_gene: TRBV13
len: 12
CDR3aa: CASSSETDTQYF

j_gene: TRBJ2-1
abundance: -
v_gene: TRBV10-3
len: 13
CDR3aa: CAPRTSGGNEQFF

j_gene: TRBJ2-7
abundance: -
v_gene: TRBV12-3/TRBV12-4
len: 14
CDR3aa: CASSSPSTRYEQYF

j_gene: TRBJ2-1
abundance: large
v_gene: TRBV5-1
len: 17
CDR3aa: CASSLSFSGGLSNEQFF

j_gene: TRBJ2-1
abundance: -
v_gene: TRBV7-3
len: 17
CDR3aa: CASSPLRVAGSLDEQFF

j_gene: TRBJ2-1
abundance: -
v_gene: TRBV12-3/TRBV12-4
len: 12
CDR3aa: CASSLKGNEQFF

j_gene: TRBJ1-2
abundance: medium-sized
v_gene: TRBV29-1
len: 12
CDR3aa: CSVEGQNYGYTF

j_gene: TRBJ1-2
abundance: -
v_gene: TRBV4-3
len: 16
CDR3aa: CASSQDTVSTPYGYTF

j_gene: TRBJ2-5
abundance: -
v_gene: TRBV13
len: 15
CDR3aa: CASSPTGLAKETQYF

j_gene: TRBJ2-7
abundance: -
v_gene: TRBV11-3
len: 13
CDR3aa: CASSLGRDHEQYF

j_gene: TRBJ1-4
abundance: -
v_gene: TRBV6-6
len: 15
CDR3aa: CASSYPGQGSEKLFF

j_gene: TRBJ2-3
abundance: -
v_gene: TRBV15
len: 16
CDR3aa: CATSRTDRVGTDTQYF

j_gene: TRBJ2-7
abundance: -
v_gene: TRBV5-1
len: 17
CDR3aa: CASSLHTGQSSSYEQYF

j_gene: TRBJ2-2
abundance: medium-sized
v_gene: TRBV7-9
len: 17
CDR3aa: CASSDNSGLGPTGELFF

j_gene: TRBJ1-2
abundance: -
v_gene: TRBV29-1
len: 14
CDR3aa: CSLGTANTNYGYTF

j_gene: TRBJ1-2
abundance: -
v_gene: TRBV19
len: 12
CDR3aa: CASSRTPDGYTF

j_gene: TRBJ2-1
abundance: -
v_gene: TRBV12-3/TRBV12-4
len: 16
CDR3aa: CASSFLTSGGVNEQFF

j_gene: TRBJ2-3
abundance: -
v_gene: TRBV15
len: 14
CDR3aa: CATSGDRGTDTQYF

j_gene: TRBJ2-7
abundance: -
v_gene: TRBV6-5
len: 15
CDR3aa: CASSSRQGDPYEQYF

j_gene: TRBJ2-7
abundance: medium-sized
v_gene: TRBV6-6
len: 17
CDR3aa: CASSYFRPGTDSYEQYF

j_gene: TRBJ2-1
abundance: -
v_gene: TRBV6-4
len: 15
CDR3aa: CASSDSSGSYNEQFF

j_gene: TRBJ2-3
abundance: -
v_gene: TRBV27
len: 15
CDR3aa: CASSLSSGGGDTQYF

j_gene: TRBJ1-3
abundance: -
v_gene: TRBV19
len: 14
CDR3aa: CASRETVLGNTIYF

j_gene: TRBJ2-3
abundance: medium-sized
v_gene: TRBV19
len: 12
CDR3aa: CASSISSRRQYF

j_gene: TRBJ2-1
abundance: medium-sized
v_gene: TRBV29-1
len: 14
CDR3aa: CSGILAGGNNEQFF

j_gene: TRBJ1-4
abundance: medium-sized
v_gene: TRBV6-5
len: 14
CDR3aa: CASRTGTRGEKLFF

j_gene: TRBJ2-3
abundance: -
v_gene: TRBV18
len: 17
CDR3aa: CASSPQIAGASTDTQYF

j_gene: TRBJ1-6
abundance: large
v_gene: TRBV27
len: 12
CDR3aa: CASSPVGSPLHF

j_gene: TRBJ2-3
abundance: -
v_gene: TRBV6-1
len: 14
CDR3aa: CASSVGGNTDTQYF

j_gene: TRBJ1-4
abundance: -
v_gene: TRBV7-6
len: 16
CDR3aa: CASSLRSFSTNEKLFF

j_gene: TRBJ1-5
abundance: -
v_gene: TRBV5-5
len: 14
CDR3aa: CASSFLVGNQPQHF

j_gene: TRBJ1-4
abundance: medium-sized
v_gene: TRBV29-1
len: 13
CDR3aa: CSVLGRDDEKLFF

j_gene: TRBJ2-2
abundance: -
v_gene: TRBV27
len: 16
CDR3aa: CASSLLTGANTGELFF

j_gene: TRBJ2-1
abundance: -
v_gene: TRBV13
len: 14
CDR3aa: CASSLGPLNGEQFF

j_gene: TRBJ1-1
abundance: -
v_gene: TRBV13
len: 12
CDR3aa: CASSFGVTEAFF

j_gene: TRBJ2-1
abundance: -
v_gene: TRBV6-5
len: 15
CDR3aa: CASSHTGNRDNEQFF

j_gene: TRBJ1-3
abundance: -
v_gene: TRBV6-6
len: 14
CDR3aa: CASGTPSSGNTIYF

j_gene: TRBJ2-2
abundance: -
v_gene: TRBV19
len: 14
CDR3aa: CASSGTSNTGELFF

j_gene: TRBJ2-3
abundance: -
v_gene: TRBV12-3/TRBV12-4
len: 13
CDR3aa: CASSSRGVDTQYF

j_gene: TRBJ1-2
abundance: -
v_gene: TRBV7-9
len: 14
CDR3aa: CASSPPWDSYGYTF

j_gene: TRBJ2-6
abundance: -
v_gene: TRBV6-5
len: 16
CDR3aa: CASRPQGAPGANVLTF

j_gene: TRBJ2-6
abundance: -
v_gene: TRBV7-6
len: 15
CDR3aa: CASSLGPTGANVLTF

j_gene: TRBJ1-3
abundance: -
v_gene: TRBV6-5
len: 16
CDR3aa: CASRDLQAASGNTIYF

j_gene: TRBJ2-3
abundance: -
v_gene: TRBV19
len: 18
CDR3aa: CASSMIRALIPGTDTQYF